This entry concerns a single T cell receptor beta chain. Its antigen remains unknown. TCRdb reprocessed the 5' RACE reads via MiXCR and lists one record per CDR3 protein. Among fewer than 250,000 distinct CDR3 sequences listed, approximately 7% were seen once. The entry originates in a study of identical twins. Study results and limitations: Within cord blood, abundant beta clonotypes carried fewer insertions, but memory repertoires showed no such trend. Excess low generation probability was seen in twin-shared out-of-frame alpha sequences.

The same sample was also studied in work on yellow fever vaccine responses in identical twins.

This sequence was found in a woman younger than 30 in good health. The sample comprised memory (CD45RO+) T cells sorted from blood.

The CDR3 spells CSVGGTGSAVTGELFF. The CDR3 DNA is TGCAGCGTTGGCGGAACGGGATCCGCTGTGACCGGGGAGCTGTTTTTT. The V call is TRBV29-1, the J call TRBJ2-2, with D tentatively TRBD2 (5 bases). The ends were cut back, 4 bases at V and 5 bases at J, with 20 bases in the middle. This CDR3 has 16 amino acids. CDR1 and CDR2 (germline): SQVTM, ANQGSEA.